What follows is one T cell receptor (beta chain) and its context. Its target is unknown. These data originate in a study of blood T cells in healthy people across ages. Study results and limitations: As age increased, TCR beta diversity per million T cells fell in a roughly linear fashion.

Sample-barcoded 5' priming and a J-beta primer mix drove a second PCR of roughly 7 to 11 cycles. TCRdb re-derived calls from the 5' RACE reads in MiXCR, one entry per CDR3 protein. Here the sample spans about a million distinct CDR3 sequences, less than 45% being singletons. The donors, aged roughly 6 to 95, were healthy Caucasians from Russia. CDR1 and CDR2 (germline): SNHLY, FYNNEI. There are 16 residues in the CDR3. The trim removed 6 bases at V and 2 bases at J, leaving 8 bases unmatched. V gene TRBV2 combines with J gene TRBJ1-4, with 8 bases lining up with TRBD1. Sequenced material: blood. The clonotype was recovered from a man between 18 and 29 years old in good health. In DNA, the CDR3 is TGTGCCAGCAGCGTCGACAGGGGTGTGACTAATGAAAAACTGTTTTTT. It translates to CASSVDRGVTNEKLFF.